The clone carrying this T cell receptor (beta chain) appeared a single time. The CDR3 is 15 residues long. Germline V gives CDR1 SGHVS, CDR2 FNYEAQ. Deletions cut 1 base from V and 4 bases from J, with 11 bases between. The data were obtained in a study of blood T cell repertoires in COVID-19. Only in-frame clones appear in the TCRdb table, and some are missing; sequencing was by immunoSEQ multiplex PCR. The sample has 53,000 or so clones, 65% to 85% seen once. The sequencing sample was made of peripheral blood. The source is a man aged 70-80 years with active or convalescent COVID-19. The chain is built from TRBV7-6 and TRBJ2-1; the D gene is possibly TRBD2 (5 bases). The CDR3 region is CASSLVAGRYNEQFF. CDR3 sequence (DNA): TGTGCCAGCAGCTTAGTTGCGGGCAGATACAATGAGCAGTTCTTC. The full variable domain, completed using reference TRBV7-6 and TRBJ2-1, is GAGVSQSPRYKVTKRGQDVALRCDPISGHVSLYWYRQALGQGPEFLTYFNYEAQQDKSGLPNDRFSAERPEGSISTLTIQRTEQRDSAMYRCASSLVAGRYNEQFFGPGTRLTVL.